The rows below give T cell receptor beta chains drawn from one sample of a study of T cells after posttransplantation cyclophosphamide. The method was immunoSEQ multiplex PCR; TCRdb's version includes in-frame clones alone and lacks a portion of them. The sample is made up of some 39,000 clones, none counted only once. Specimen: PBMCs. These receptor sequences come from a girl aged 10-17 years in good health, CMV-negative, and a related stem cell transplant donor. The conserved cysteine and the conserved F or W are not part of the CDR3 here.

>TRBV18
ASSRGDKPNSGNTIY
>TRBV7-9
ASSAPGMTGYT
>TRBV9
ASSVALGGSYEQY
>TRBV10-3
AISDSGANTGELF
>TRBV27
ASSSRDRGPYEQY
>TRBV30
AWSAESGSPLQETQY
>TRBV5-1
ASSLDFSTDTQY
>TRBV10-3
AIRDSSGANVLT
>TRBV7-9
ASSPLETQY
>TRBV18
ASSLGQGNTEAF
>TRBV6-6
ASSYGSGSYEQY
>TRBV27
ASKPKTGWGTEAF
>TRBV19
ASSRGSTQY
>TRBV19
ASSPHREGPYEQY
>TRBV7-3
ASSLTAGAGSKLF
>TRBV7-9
ASTREWGEQY
>TRBV28
ASSSDTGAINEKLF
>TRBV7-9
ASSFSDRDSYEQY
>TRBV5-1
ASSWTGGVGTGELF
>TRBV6-5
ASSYGDRSYEQY
>TRBV7-2
ASSSDRGSEKLF
>TRBV4-1
ASSQDQRGGTDTQY